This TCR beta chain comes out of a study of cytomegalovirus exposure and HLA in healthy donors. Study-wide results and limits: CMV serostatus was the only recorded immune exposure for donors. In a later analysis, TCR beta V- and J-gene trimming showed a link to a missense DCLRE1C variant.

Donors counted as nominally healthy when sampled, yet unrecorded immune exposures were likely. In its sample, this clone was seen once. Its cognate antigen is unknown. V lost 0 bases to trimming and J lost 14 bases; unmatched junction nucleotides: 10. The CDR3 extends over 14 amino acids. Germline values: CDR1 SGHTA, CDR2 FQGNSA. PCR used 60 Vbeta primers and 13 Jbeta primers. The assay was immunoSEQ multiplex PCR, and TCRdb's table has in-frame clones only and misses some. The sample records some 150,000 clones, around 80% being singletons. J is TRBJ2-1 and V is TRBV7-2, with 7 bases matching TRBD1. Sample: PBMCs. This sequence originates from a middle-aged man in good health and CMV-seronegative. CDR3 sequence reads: CASSLAPGQSNEFF. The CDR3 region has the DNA TGTGCCAGCAGCTTAGCGCCGGGACAGTCGAATGAGTTCTTC.